One sample yielded the 25 T cell receptor beta chains listed below, sequenced in a study of molecular identifiers for immune sequencing clone quantification (dated by TCRdb to 2017 to 2018). The method was PCR. The listed sequencing device is NextSeq 500. TCRdb itself trimmed the public reads at Q25 with fastp, ran MiXCR and retained productive beta chains. A single entry per CDR3 protein holds the most common genes and DNA from its merged rows. This sample gives about 630,000 distinct CDR3 sequences in total; about 25% of them show up just once. 0.7% to 0.95% of the sample comes from the top ten. The specimen sequenced was naive CD8+ T cells from blood, with Jurkat cell RNA spiked in. In light of the paper, this sample's cell subset or site label describes: FACS-sorted CD8+CD4-CCR7+CD45RA+ naive T cells. The receptors come from a human donor in good health. Some libraries in this study had Jurkat cell RNA spiked in.

This rearrangement joins TRBV7-6 to TRBJ2-3, with D possibly being TRBD1 or TRBD2 (5 bases each). V was cut by 3 bases and J by 4 bases, with 23 bases left in between. The CDR3 consists of 18 residues. Germline V CDR1 and CDR2: SGHVS, FNYEAQ. CDR3 sequence reads: CASSFLPLGPSHPDTQYF. The DNA of the CDR3 is TGTGCCAGCAGCTTCCTCCCCCTGGGACCATCGCACCCAGATACGCAGTATTTT. The complete variable domain, with remaining parts taken from reference TRBV7-6 and TRBJ2-3, reads GAGVSQSPRYKVTKRGQDVALRCDPISGHVSLYWYRQALGQGPEFLTYFNYEAQQDKSGLPNDRFSAERPEGSISTLTIQRTEQRDSAMYRCASSFLPLGPSHPDTQYFGPGTRLTVL.

This clonotype was seen repeatedly, ten times or more. The chain recombines TRBV6-5 with TRBJ1-4, with unresolved D. Trimming shortened V by 7 bases and J by 0 bases, and 9 bases separated the two germline ends. Looked up from germline, CDR1 is MNHEY and CDR2 is SVGAGI. CDR3 size: 14 residues. In nucleotides, the CDR3 is TGTGCCAGCACCCTCAGAGCAACTAATGAAAAACTGTTTTTT. This gives the protein CASTLRATNEKLFF.

This clonotype has just a few counts. The chain links TRBV7-9 to TRBJ1-1, with unresolved D. V was shortened by 5 bases and J by 5 bases, with 12 bases between the two germline ends. This CDR3 has 13 residues. CDR1 SEHNR and CDR2 FQNEAQ come from the germline V gene (reference sequence). The chain's CDR3 is CASSGPGTTEAFF. The CDR3 coding sequence is TGTGCCAGCAGCGGACCGGGAACGACTGAAGCTTTCTTT.

This clonotype has a handful of counts. This rearrangement joins TRBV14 to TRBJ2-1, with D possibly being TRBD2 (6 bases). The germline CDR1 and CDR2 sequences are SGHDN and FVKESK. The germline V and J ends were trimmed by 2 bases and 7 bases, with 12 bases remaining between them. This CDR3 has 14 residues. The DNA of the CDR3 is TGTGCCAGCAGCCAAAGAGGGAGGTGGAATGAGCAGTTCTTC. This codes for CASSQRGRWNEQFF.

The chain couples TRBV7-9 to TRBJ1-3; no definite D call. CDR3 length: 15 amino acids. With 8 bases removed from V and 0 bases from J, the gap between germline ends came to 14 bases. CDR1 is SEHNR and CDR2 is FQNEAQ in the germline V gene (reference sequence). DNA for the CDR3: TGTGCCAGCGTGGGCGGGCTCAGCTCTGGAAACACCATATATTTT. Translating gives CASVGGLSSGNTIYF.

Ten or more counts support this clonotype. J is TRBJ1-4 and V is TRBV9; D is unresolved. The CDR3 length is 15 residues. The germline CDR1 and CDR2 sequences are SGDLS and YYNGEE. V lost 0 bases, J lost 7 bases, and 13 bases lay in between. CDR3 nucleotide sequence: TGTGCCAGCAGCGTAGCCGACGGCGGGGTTGAAAAACTGTTTTTT. Encoded protein: CASSVADGGVEKLFF.

The chain combines TRBV20-1 with TRBJ2-5; no firm D call. Trimming removed 1 base from V and 3 bases from J, with 9 bases in between. Looked up from germline, CDR1 is DFQATT and CDR2 is SNEGSKA (reference sequence). This CDR3 spans 13 amino acids. The CDR3 DNA reads TGCAGTGCTAGAGCACAGAATGAAGAGACCCAGTACTTC. It translates to CSARAQNEETQYF.

This rearrangement joins TRBV20-1 to TRBJ2-7; 8 nucleotides match TRBD1. The V segment lost 3 bases and the J segment 2 bases; nucleotides outside the gene matches: 6. This CDR3 comprises 14 residues. Germline values: CDR1 DFQATT, CDR2 SNEGSKA (reference sequence). This chain's CDR3 is CSARTDRATYEQYF. The CDR3, as DNA: TGCAGTGCTAGGACGGACAGGGCCACCTACGAGCAGTACTTC.

This clonotype was seen more than once but under ten times. V is TRBV7-9 and J is TRBJ1-1; no clear D. This CDR3 comprises 14 residues. Trimming removed 8 bases at V and 1 base at J, with 14 bases between. CDR1 is SEHNR, CDR2 FQNEAQ, per germline (reference sequence). The CDR3 nucleotides are TGTGCCAGCCTCGGAGGATCCTGGAACACTGAAGCTTTCTTT. Translated: CASLGGSWNTEAFF.

This clonotype was recorded many times. The chain carries TRBV28 and TRBJ1-1; tentatively, D is TRBD1 (5 bases). The CDR3 is 14 residues long. Germline CDR1 reads MDHEN; CDR2 reads SYDVKM. V was trimmed by 3 bases and J by 1 base, leaving 9 bases between them. In DNA form, the CDR3 reads TGTGCCAGCAGTTTGGGGCGGAAGAACACTGAAGCTTTCTTT. It encodes CASSLGRKNTEAFF.

The chain carries TRBV3-1 and TRBJ2-7; 8 bases align to TRBD1. Trimming removed 3 bases from V and 5 bases from J; junction bases left unmatched: 9. The length of the CDR3 is 15 residues. Per the germline V gene, CDR1 is LGHDT and CDR2 is YNNKEL (reference sequence). CDR3: CASSHVGQGIDEQYF. The DNA for the CDR3 is TGTGCCAGCAGCCACGTTGGACAGGGAATCGACGAGCAGTACTTC.

This clonotype was seen at least ten times. This rearrangement joins TRBV27 to TRBJ1-1; tentatively, D is TRBD1 (5 bases). Germline V lookup: CDR1 MNHEY, CDR2 SMNVEV (reference sequence). The CDR3 has 14 residues. V lost 3 bases and J lost 0, with 8 bases in between. The CDR3 region is CASSFKGLNTEAFF. The CDR3 coding sequence is TGTGCCAGCAGTTTTAAGGGACTGAACACTGAAGCTTTCTTT.

V is TRBV7-6 and J is TRBJ2-3; no reliable D call. Germline CDR1 reads SGHVS; CDR2 reads FNYEAQ. Trimming shortened V by 5 bases and J by 3 bases, and 15 bases separated the two germline ends. The CDR3 runs to 15 residues. This CDR3 reads CASSPLSIGTDTQYF. The CDR3 nucleotides read TGTGCCAGCAGCCCCCTGTCCATAGGTACAGATACGCAGTATTTT.

The gene calls are TRBV12-3 or TRBV12-4 and TRBJ1-1; TRBD1 agrees at 9 bases. Trimming cost V 9 bases and J 4 bases; bases outside gene matches: 9. The CDR3 spans 14 residues. The CDR3: CASALQGAGTEAFF. The CDR3 DNA is TGTGCCAGTGCCTTACAGGGGGCAGGCACTGAAGCTTTCTTT.

The chain has TRBV10-1 and TRBJ2-5, with 9 bases identical to TRBD2. CDR3 length: 15 amino acids. V was clipped by 4 bases and J by 10 bases; unmatched bases: 13. Germline V CDR1 and CDR2: WNHNN, SYGVQD (reference sequence). CDR3 sequence: CASSAGTSLFEDQYF. For the CDR3, the DNA is TGCGCCAGCAGTGCTGGGACTAGCCTTTTTGAAGACCAGTACTTC.

V is TRBV25-1 and J is TRBJ1-2; unclear D gene. With 1 base removed from V and 1 base from J, the gap between germline ends came to 7 bases. There are 14 residues in the CDR3. The V gene's germline CDR1 is MGHDK and CDR2 SYGVNS. In DNA, the CDR3 is TGTGCCAGCAGTGAATCGATGTTTAACTATGGCTACACCTTC. Amino acid sequence: CASSESMFNYGYTF.

This clonotype was counted many times. The chain couples TRBV7-8 to TRBJ2-6, with D uncertain. The germline V and J ends were trimmed by 3 bases and 0 bases, with 9 bases remaining between them. The germline CDR1 and CDR2 sequences are SGHVS and FQNEAQ. The CDR3 extends over 16 amino acids. In DNA form, the CDR3 reads TGTGCCAGCAGCTTGCGACGGAACTCTGGGGCCAACGTCCTGACTTTC. Its translation is CASSLRRNSGANVLTF. Full variable domain (rest looked up from reference TRBV7-8 and TRBJ2-6): GAGVSQSPRYKVAKRGQDVALRCDPISGHVSLFWYQQALGQGPEFLTYFQNEAQLDKSGLPSDRFFAERPEGSVSTLKIQRTQQEDSAVYLCASSLRRNSGANVLTFGAGSRLTVL.

This sequence joins TRBV7-9 and TRBJ1-6, with D maybe TRBD1 (5 bases). The CDR3 has 15 residues. Germline assignment: CDR1 SEHNR and CDR2 FQNEAQ (reference sequence). The V end was cut by 5 bases, the J end by 9 bases, with 17 bases between. CDR3 residues: CASSPGEGAGSPLHF. CDR3 nucleotides: TGTGCCAGCAGCCCCGGGGAAGGGGCCGGTTCACCCCTCCACTTT.

A note on this clonotype: A clone one base away is much larger, so this may be a read error. The rearrangement links TRBV11-2 to TRBJ2-3; the D gene is possibly TRBD1 (5 bases). V was pared by 2 bases and J by 6 bases, with 27 bases between. Germline lookup yields CDR1 SGHAT and CDR2 FQNNGV. This CDR3 spans 19 amino acids. The CDR3 region has the DNA TGTGCCAGCAGCTTATACCCTCCCCGGAAACAGGCCCTAGGGGATACGCAGTATTTT. Translated, it gives CASSLYPPRKQALGDTQYF.

Only a few counts were recorded for this clonotype. The CDR3 DNA reads TGCGCCAGCAGCCAAGATTTCACAGATACGCAGTATTTT. Amino acids: CASSQDFTDTQYF. The chain carries TRBV4-3 and TRBJ2-3; D is unclear. CDR1 and CDR2 (germline): LGHNA, YSLEER. CDR3 size: 13 residues. Trimming took off 0 bases at V and 2 bases at J, with 3 bases between the two ends.

The table lists this clonotype with a count of one. This could be a read error, since a much larger clone is one nucleotide away. This CDR3 fails to terminate in the conserved phenylalanine or tryptophan, so it likely reflects a read error. The V gene is TRBV6-2 or TRBV6-3, the J gene TRBJ2-7; 11 bases map to TRBD2. CDR3 length: 16 amino acids. Germline lookup yields CDR1 MNHEY and CDR2 SVGEGT. After removal of 0 bases from V and 3 bases from J, the junction contained 4 bases not matched to a gene. As DNA, the CDR3 is TGTGCCAGCAGTTACTCGATACTAGCGGGGGACTACGAGCAGTACCTC. Translating gives CASSYSILAGDYEQYL.

The CDR3 loop reads CASSLVGGAVNYGYTF. CDR3 sequence (DNA): TGTGCCAGCAGCTTAGTAGGGGGCGCGGTGAACTATGGCTACACCTTC. The chain combines TRBV7-9 with TRBJ1-2, with 7 bases matching TRBD1. The V gene end was trimmed by 1 base and the J gene end by 2 bases; junction bases not matched to a gene: 7. This CDR3 contains 16 residues. Germline CDR1 SEHNR, CDR2 FQNEAQ (reference sequence).

To note about this clonotype: An end of the junction does not agree with germline; a read error may underlie this. V is TRBV9 and J is TRBJ2-2; 12 bases are a match to TRBD1. Per germline, CDR1 SGDLS and CDR2 YYNGEE. The CDR3 sequence is 17 residues long. The chain's CDR3 is CASSPRDRGLWTGEVFF. As DNA, the CDR3 is TGTGCCAGCAGCCCTAGGGACAGGGGGCTTTGGACCGGGGAGGTGTTTTTT.

This clonotype showed up many times. The CDR3 loop reads CASSFIPHEQFF. Written as DNA, the CDR3 is TGTGCCAGCAGTTTTATCCCCCATGAGCAGTTCTTC. V and J are TRBV12-3 or TRBV12-4 and TRBJ2-1; no reliable D call. Trimming left V 3 bases short and J 8 bases short, with 8 bases between. The length of the CDR3 is 12 residues.

This clonotype was observed a few times. The chain links TRBV4-1 to TRBJ1-1; D is possibly TRBD1 (5 bases). V shed 1 base and J shed 6 bases, with 12 bases lying between them. The CDR3 loop spans 14 amino acids. Germline CDR1 is MGHRA and CDR2 is YSYEKL. In DNA, the CDR3 is TGCGCCAGCAGCCAAGCGTGGGGGAAATCTGAAGCTTTCTTT. It translates to CASSQAWGKSEAFF.